This T cell receptor (beta chain) was captured by sequencing in a study of blood T cells in healthy people across ages. General study points: Long-lived donors exceeded aged donors in naive CD4+ cells and diversity.

Alongside a J-beta primer mix, a sample-barcoded 5' primer served in a second PCR lasting about 7 to 12 cycles. TCRdb reprocessed the 5' RACE reads with MiXCR, giving one entry per CDR3 protein. The sample records roughly 550,000 distinct CDR3 sequences, around 24% being singletons. Concerning this clonotype: Its matching antigen is unknown. Its ends do not fully match the called genes, so a read error is possible.

The data were also submitted as part of a second study, on T cells of mothers and their children. That work adds: The donor cohort consisted of three healthy Caucasian mothers and their six children. The yield was over 8.5 million TCR beta CDR3 reads from each mother and a few million from each child. There was no detection of any persistent microchimeric T cell clones.

Source material: blood. The sequence was obtained from a boy younger than 18 in good health.

In nucleotides, the CDR3 is TGTGCCAGCAGTTTAGGGACAGCTTCCTACGGGCAGTACTTC. It yields the protein CASSLGTASYGQYF. The chain combines TRBV27 with TRBJ2-7; TRBD1 matches 7 bases. Looked up from germline, CDR1 is MNHEY and CDR2 is SMNVEV (reference sequence). This CDR3 is 14 amino acids long.